This TCR beta chain was identified in a study of shared clonotypes between healthy human individuals (dated by TCRdb to the early 2020s). Study-level background: The cohort included three men and a couple of women between 18 and 49 years of age. For each donor, three plates each were used for CD4 naive and CD4 memory, two plates were used for CD8 naive, and one plate was used for CD8 memory. To estimate repertoire size and how much clonotypes are shared between individuals, the study performed deep sequencing of blood TCR repertoires from a few healthy adults. Different laboratories and diverse techniques were used to prepare libraries and sequence TCR repertoires, to increase sequencing depth and limit assay-specific biases. Leukapheresis yielded between about 0.9 and 10 billion PBMCs per donor.

Measured from the cysteine to the phenylalanine, the CDR3 is 14 residues long. The sequence is cut down to CDR3 DNA, 42 bases in frame from base 1. CDR1 is given as SGHVS and CDR2 as FQNEAQ, both from the germline V gene. V drops 8 bases and J drops 10 bases, leaving 20 bases in between. What the authors observed across the whole study: The small number of donors limited the genetic and exposure-history diversity represented. Across a few donors, approximately 4.9% of naive CD4, roughly 3.8% of naive CD8, roughly 2.2% of memory CD4, and 0.3% to 0.45% of memory CD8 clonotypes were shared. Pairwise subsampling led to the expectation that sequencing depth would affect the degree of clonotype sharing among donors. Compared with non-shared clonotypes, the clonotypes found in all four sorted-subset donors had higher generation probabilities. Incomplete sequencing was indicated by rarefaction of sorted-subset datasets, despite the large sequencing depth. Naive subsets generally had larger estimated clonotype richness than memory subsets did. Only blood was sampled, and tissue TCR repertoires likely differ from those in blood.

Donors were healthy HIV-negative adults with no recently reported acute infections or vaccinations. Only Caucasian adults living in Nashville, Tennessee, USA were represented among the donors. Magnetic negative selection was used to enrich CD4+ T cells, after which naive cells were positively selected on CD45RA and the negative fraction became the memory subset. After blood collection by leukapheresis, PBMCs were isolated using Ficoll-Histopaque density gradient centrifugation and then cryopreserved in the vapor phase of liquid nitrogen. Analytical flow cytometry was used to check the purity and quantity of each magnetically sorted T cell population. From each sorted fraction, genomic DNA was isolated and quantified by UV absorbance on a Nanodrop 2000c. TCR CDR3 regions were amplified from genomic DNA by multiplex PCR using the deep immunoSEQ assay. Extracted genomic DNA from each cell subset was distributed evenly across all wells of several immunoSEQ 96-well plates, and each plate was treated as a replicate. For sorted subsets, roughly 0.2 ug genomic DNA, equal to about 30,000 T cell genomes, was loaded into each replicate PCR. Purified libraries were measured with a Qubit 3.0 fluorometer, size-checked on a Bioanalyzer 2100, and measured again with the KAPA Library Quantification kit. A separate single-read 150-cycle Illumina NextSeq 550 flow cell was used to sequence each immunoSEQ 96-well plate. Per the source publication's procedure: Because the immunoSEQ output held only junctional sequences and lacked quality scores, the filtering could not match the filtering applied to full-length reads. To assign V/J genes and CDR3, sequences were annotated using PyIR, a Python wrapper for IgBLAST v1.9, with IMGT germline references. Reads were filtered out if the reads had weak V/J assignments (E-value above 1e-6), no CDR3, stop codons, out-of-frame junctions, or ambiguous translated residues. V3J clonotypes were defined as sequences sharing the same inferred V gene, J gene, and CDR3 amino acid sequence. Percentage overlap between repertoires was calculated by dividing the number of shared unique clonotypes by the size of the smaller repertoire. RTK rarefaction, the Chao1 estimator, and Recon v2.1 estimates of unobserved clonotypes were used to assess repertoire richness. OLGA was used to compute generation probabilities for all TCRbeta clonotypes that the gDNA method yielded from a few donors. TCRdb retrieved this table from immuneACCESS and kept in-frame rearrangements only. Not all clones are present; in checked studies, unresolved V genes account for under half, and no reason is known for the remainder. V and J calls and clone size follow that table, whereas D and trimming were derived from the DNA. Counted in this sample were fewer than 2.5 million clones; under 95% of them appeared once. Approximately 0.37% of the sample belongs to the ten largest clones.

In regard to this clone: Its antigen specificity is not known. Within one base of it there is no much larger clone, and no base qualities were kept.

Specimen: naive CD4+ T cells from PBMCs. Reading the label with the study, this specimen's cell subset or site is: CD45RA+ positively selected. Here the chain combines TRBV7-8 and TRBJ1-4; the D gene cannot be named for sure. This receptor was identified in a man aged 18 to 29 in good health. Some clones in this sample may be carry-over from other donors' samples. The CDR3 amino acid sequence is: CASVAGRAGGKLFF. DNA sequence: TGTGCCAGCGTTGCAGGCCGGGCGGGCGGAAAACTGTTTTTT.